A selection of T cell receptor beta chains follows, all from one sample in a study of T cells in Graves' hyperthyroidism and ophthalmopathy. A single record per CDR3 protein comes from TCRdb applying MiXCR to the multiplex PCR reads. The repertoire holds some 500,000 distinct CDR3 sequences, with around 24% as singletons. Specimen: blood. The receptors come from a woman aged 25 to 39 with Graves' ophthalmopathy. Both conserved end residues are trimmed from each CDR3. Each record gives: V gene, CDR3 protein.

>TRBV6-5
ASSLGGRDAF
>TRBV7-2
ASSLAGTGNNQPQH
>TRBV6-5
ASSYSGRGREANVLT
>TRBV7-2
ASSDRLHSSYEQY
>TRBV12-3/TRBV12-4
ASRPRGPSAQETQY
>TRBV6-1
ASSRGGPSAKNIQY
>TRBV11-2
ASTYEEGYGYT
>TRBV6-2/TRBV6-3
ASSETGRSGQPQH
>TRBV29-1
SVVHGSEAF
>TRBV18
ASSPDSYQPQH
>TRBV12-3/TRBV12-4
ASSYGRGEAF
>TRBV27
ASSFVGSHEQY
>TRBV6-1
ASRQRDRPNQPQH
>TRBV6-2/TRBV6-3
ASTDRSPVQPQH
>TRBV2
ASWALAGGDTQY
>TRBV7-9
ASSSPAAGVEGYT
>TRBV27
ASSFRDKMYSGANVLT
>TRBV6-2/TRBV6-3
ASSYRGSGAKETQY
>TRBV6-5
ASTPGNRQETQY
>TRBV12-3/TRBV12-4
ASSPGRWFPYEQY
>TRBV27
ASSLSPGTGRYSGANVLT
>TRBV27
ASSLGAGDLGELF
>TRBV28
ASSTHDTLGAEAF
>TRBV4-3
ASSQEGRGDTEAF
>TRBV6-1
ASSVYGRQGEGYT
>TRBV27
ASSPLPRATEAF
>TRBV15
ATSKKGALGNEKLF
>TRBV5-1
ASSLPRAGGRNTGELF